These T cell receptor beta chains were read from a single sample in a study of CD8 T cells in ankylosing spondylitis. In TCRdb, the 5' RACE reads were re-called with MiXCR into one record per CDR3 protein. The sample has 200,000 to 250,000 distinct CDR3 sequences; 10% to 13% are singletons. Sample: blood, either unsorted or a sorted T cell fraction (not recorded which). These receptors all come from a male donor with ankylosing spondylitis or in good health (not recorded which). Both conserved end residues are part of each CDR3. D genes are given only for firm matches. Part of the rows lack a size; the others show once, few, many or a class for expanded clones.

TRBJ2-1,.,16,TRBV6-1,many,TGTGCCAGCAGAAGCCAGGGGCCAGTCAAGTACAATGAGCAGTTCTTC,CASRSQGPVKYNEQFF
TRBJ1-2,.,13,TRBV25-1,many,TGTGCCAGCACCGGGACGACTAACTATGGCTACACCTTC,CASTGTTNYGYTF
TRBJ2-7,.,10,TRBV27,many,TGTGCCAGCCCTTCCCACGAGCAGTACTTC,CASPSHEQYF
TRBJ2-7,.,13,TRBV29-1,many,TGCAGCGTTGAAAGGGTTAGCTCCTACGAGCAGTACTTC,CSVERVSSYEQYF
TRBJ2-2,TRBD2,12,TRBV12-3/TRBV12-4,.,TGTGCCAGCAGTTTGGGCGGGAGAAGGCGGGTTTTT,CASSLGGRRRVF
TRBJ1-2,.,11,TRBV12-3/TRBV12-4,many,TGTGCCAGCATCCGGGCCAATGGCTACACCTTC,CASIRANGYTF
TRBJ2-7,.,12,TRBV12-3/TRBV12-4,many,TGTGCCAGCAGTTCCTCAACATACGAGCAGTACTTC,CASSSSTYEQYF
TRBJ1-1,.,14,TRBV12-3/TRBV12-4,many,TGTGCCAGCAGCCAAGTGGGGTTGGACACTGAAGCTTTCTTT,CASSQVGLDTEAFF
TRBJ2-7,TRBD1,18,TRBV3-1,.,TGTGCCACCAGCCAGCAGGTGCCGGGACCCAGGGGGTCCTACGAGCAGTACTTC,CATSQQVPGPRGSYEQYF
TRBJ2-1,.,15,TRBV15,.,TGTGCCACCAGCAGAGTGGCAGGCTCCTACAATGAGCAGTTCTTC,CATSRVAGSYNEQFF
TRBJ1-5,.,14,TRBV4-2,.,TGTGCCAGCAGCCAAGGAAGGGGGGACCAGCCCCAGCATTTT,CASSQGRGDQPQHF
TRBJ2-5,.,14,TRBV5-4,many,TGTGCCAGCAGCTCGACGGTCCTGCAAGAGACCCAGTACTTC,CASSSTVLQETQYF
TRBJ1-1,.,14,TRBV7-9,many,TGTGCCAGCAGGCCCCGGGCGGACCCCCCTGAAGCTTTCTTT,CASRPRADPPEAFF
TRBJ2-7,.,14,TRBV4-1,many,TGCGCCAGCAGCCAAGGAGGGACGGTCTACGAGCAGTACTTC,CASSQGGTVYEQYF
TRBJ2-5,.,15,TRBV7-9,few,TGTGCCAGCAGCTTCCCCTGGGGGCGCCAAGAGACCCAGTACTTC,CASSFPWGRQETQYF
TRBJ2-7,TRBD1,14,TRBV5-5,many,TGTGCCAGCAGCCAGGGACAGGGCATGGACGAGCAGTACTTC,CASSQGQGMDEQYF